This paragraph reports one T cell receptor (beta chain). V was clipped by 6 bases and J by 7 bases; unmatched bases: 12. Per the germline V gene, CDR1 is MRHNA and CDR2 is SNTAGT. CDR3 length equals 16 residues. The record originates from a study of blood T cell repertoires in COVID-19. For the study at large: There were acute and convalescent COVID-19 samples, and they came from the United States, Italy and Spain. T cells, B-cell-depleted T cells, or PBMCs supplied cDNA or gDNA.

Methods used by the authors: Nucleated cell counts were estimated from reference gene primer amplification. Assay used: immunoSEQ multiplex PCR; TCRdb lists only in-frame clones, some missing. That table furnishes V, J and clone size, whereas the DNA furnished D and trimming. The table lists about 140,000 clones, 87% of them singletons, with over 4.5% in the top ten. The chain couples TRBV6-4 to TRBJ1-2; TRBD1 matches 12 bases. The receptor comes from a human donor in a cohort sampled during active COVID-19. Sequenced sample: peripheral blood. The CDR3 DNA reads TGTGCCAGCAGCTCCGGGACAGGGGGCTCATTTGGTGGCTACACCTTC. This sequence encodes CASSSGTGGSFGGYTF.